This T cell receptor beta chain was documented in a study of PD-L1 blockade in urothelial cancer. Study-level background: Blood samples contained a median about 150,000 T cells.

Study-wide results and caveats: Below-median pretreatment blood TCR clonality predicted better survival.

The data were produced by immunoSEQ multiplex PCR, yet TCRdb's version contains in-frame clones alone and is incomplete. The table records roughly 74,000 clones, around 90% of them present only once. Comments on this clone: Its antigen is currently unknown.

The CDR3 is made up of 16 amino acids. Germline CDR1 is SGHRS and CDR2 is YFSETQ. J gave up 4 bases and V 4 bases, and 7 bases lay outside the gene matches. J is TRBJ2-7 and V is TRBV5-1; 14 bases align to TRBD2. The sequence was collected from a woman between 70 and 85 years old with urothelial cancer. The material was PBMCs, obtained around atezolizumab (anti-PD-L1) treatment. CDR3 nucleotides: TGCGCCAGCAGCCTGACTAGCGGGAGGGCCTGGTACGAGCAGTACTTC. It yields the protein CASSLTSGRAWYEQYF.